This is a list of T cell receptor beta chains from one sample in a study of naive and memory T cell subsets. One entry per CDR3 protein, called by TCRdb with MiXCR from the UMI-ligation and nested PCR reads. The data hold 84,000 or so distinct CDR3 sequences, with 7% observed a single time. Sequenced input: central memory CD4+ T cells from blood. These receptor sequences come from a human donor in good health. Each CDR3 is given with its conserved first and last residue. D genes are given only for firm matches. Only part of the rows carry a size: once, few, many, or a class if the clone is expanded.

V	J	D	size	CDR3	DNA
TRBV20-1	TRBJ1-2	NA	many	CSARGHKVGGYTF	TGCAGTGCTAGAGGCCACAAGGTGGGAGGCTACACCTTC
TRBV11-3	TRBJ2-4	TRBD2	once	CASSLDRLAGDLAKNIQYF	TGTGCCAGCAGCTTAGATCGACTAGCGGGGGACCTAGCCAAAAACATTCAGTACTTC
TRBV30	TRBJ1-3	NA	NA	CAWSIKGNTIYF	TGTGCCTGGAGTATCAAAGGAAACACCATATATTTT
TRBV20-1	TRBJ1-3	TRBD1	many	CSATKGQVGNTIYF	TGCAGTGCTACCAAAGGACAGGTTGGAAACACCATATATTTT
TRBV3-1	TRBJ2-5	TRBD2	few	CASSQEPSGRGETQYF	TGTGCCAGCAGCCAAGAACCTAGCGGGAGGGGGGAGACCCAGTACTTC
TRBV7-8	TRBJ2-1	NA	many	CASSLANEQFF	TGTGCCAGCAGCTTAGCCAATGAGCAGTTCTTC
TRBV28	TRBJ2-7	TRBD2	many	CASRNSGRSRYEQYF	TGTGCCAGCAGAAATAGCGGGAGAAGTAGGTACGAGCAGTACTTC
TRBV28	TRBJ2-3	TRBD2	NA	CASSPAGGHYTDTQYF	TGTGCCAGCAGTCCGGCGGGGGGGCATTACACAGATACGCAGTATTTT
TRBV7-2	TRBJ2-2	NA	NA	CASSRPPNTGELFF	TGTGCCAGCTCGCGACCGCCGAACACCGGGGAGCTGTTTTTT
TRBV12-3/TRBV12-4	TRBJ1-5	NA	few	CASRSNQAGGNQPQHF	TGTGCCAGCAGGTCCAACCAGGCAGGGGGCAATCAGCCCCAGCATTTT
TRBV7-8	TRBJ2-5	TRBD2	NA	CASSLRTLSGTSGGQETQYF	TGTGCCAGCAGCTTAAGGACGCTCTCCGGGACTAGCGGGGGCCAAGAGACCCAGTACTTC
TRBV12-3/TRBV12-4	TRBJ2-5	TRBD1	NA	CASLDRVQETQYF	TGTGCCAGCCTGGACAGGGTCCAAGAGACCCAGTACTTC
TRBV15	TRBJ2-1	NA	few	CATSRDRSRKADEQFF	TGTGCCACCAGCAGAGATCGGTCTAGAAAAGCGGATGAGCAGTTCTTC
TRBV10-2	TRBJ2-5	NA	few	CASGRSVQETQYF	TGCGCCAGCGGGAGATCGGTCCAAGAGACCCAGTACTTC
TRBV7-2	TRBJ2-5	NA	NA	CASSPRRGAKETQYF	TGTGCCAGCAGCCCAAGGAGAGGGGCCAAAGAGACCCAGTACTTC
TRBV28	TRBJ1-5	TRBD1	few	CASRAGTAYLPQHF	TGTGCCAGCAGGGCCGGGACAGCCTACCTCCCCCAGCATTTT
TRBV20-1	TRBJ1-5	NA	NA	CSARDWAQGGNQPQHF	TGCAGTGCTAGAGATTGGGCACAGGGCGGCAATCAGCCCCAGCATTTT
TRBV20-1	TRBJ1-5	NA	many	CSAREGGAGAQPQHF	TGCAGTGCTAGAGAGGGGGGGGCAGGGGCTCAGCCCCAGCATTTT
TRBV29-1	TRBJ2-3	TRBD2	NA	CSAVALAATDTQYF	TGCAGCGCCGTCGCACTAGCGGCCACAGATACGCAGTATTTT
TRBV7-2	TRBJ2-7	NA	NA	CASSRPEGAYEQYF	TGTGCCAGCAGCCGTCCCGAGGGGGCCTACGAGCAGTACTTC
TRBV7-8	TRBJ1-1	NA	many	CASSTHEVNTEAFF	TGTGCCAGCAGCACACACGAGGTGAACACTGAAGCTTTCTTT
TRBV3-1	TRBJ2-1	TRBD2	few	CASSQVSGGGLAEQFF	TGTGCCAGCAGCCAAGTTTCGGGGGGGGGTCTCGCTGAGCAGTTCTTC
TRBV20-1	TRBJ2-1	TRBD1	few	CSASPGQTGNEQFF	TGCAGTGCTAGTCCGGGACAGACCGGCAATGAGCAGTTCTTC
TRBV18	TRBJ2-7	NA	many	CASSPRKAGGPLEQYF	TGTGCCAGCTCACCAAGGAAGGCAGGAGGCCCCCTCGAGCAGTACTTC
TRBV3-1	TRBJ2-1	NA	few	CASSQGVLGFYSYNEQFF	TGTGCCAGCAGCCAAGGGGTCCTTGGTTTTTATTCCTACAATGAGCAGTTCTTC
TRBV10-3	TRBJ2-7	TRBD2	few	CAISVSGGLYEQYF	TGTGCCATCAGTGTTTCGGGGGGGCTCTACGAGCAGTACTTC
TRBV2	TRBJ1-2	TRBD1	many	CASTRGNYGYTF	TGTGCGAGCACCAGGGGGAACTATGGCTACACCTTC
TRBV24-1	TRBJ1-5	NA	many	CATAPGLLGNQPQHF	TGTGCCACCGCCCCCGGACTTCTAGGCAATCAGCCCCAGCATTTT
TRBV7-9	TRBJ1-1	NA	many	CASSPWGSNTEAFF	TGTGCCAGCAGCCCCTGGGGGTCGAACACTGAAGCTTTCTTT
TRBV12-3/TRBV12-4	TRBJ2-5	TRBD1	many	CASRRGQGSQETQYF	TGTGCCAGCAGACGCGGACAGGGAAGCCAAGAGACCCAGTACTTC
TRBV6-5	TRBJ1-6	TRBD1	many	CASSYQGGSPLHF	TGTGCCAGCAGTTACCAGGGGGGCTCACCCCTCCACTTT
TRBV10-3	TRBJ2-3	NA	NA	CAISETAPDTQYF	TGTGCCATCAGTGAGACAGCCCCAGATACGCAGTATTTT
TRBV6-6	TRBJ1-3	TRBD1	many	CASSFYRGVPGNTIYF	TGTGCCAGCAGTTTCTACAGGGGCGTCCCTGGAAACACCATATATTTT
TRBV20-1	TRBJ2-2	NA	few	CSASRSYTGELFF	TGCAGTGCTAGTCGCTCTTACACCGGGGAGCTGTTTTTT
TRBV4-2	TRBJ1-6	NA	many	CASGRRDSPLHF	TGTGCCAGCGGGAGGCGGGATTCACCCCTCCACTTT
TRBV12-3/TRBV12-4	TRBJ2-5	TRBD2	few	CASRLAGGQETQYF	TGTGCCAGCAGACTAGCGGGGGGGCAAGAGACCCAGTACTTC
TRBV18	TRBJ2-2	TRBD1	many	CASSDRANTGELFF	TGTGCCAGCTCCGACAGGGCGAACACCGGGGAGCTGTTTTTT
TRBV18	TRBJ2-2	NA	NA	CASSLRGAILGTGELFF	TGTGCCAGCTCACTTCGTGGAGCGATCCTCGGCACCGGGGAGCTGTTTTTT